This is a list of T cell receptor beta chains from one sample in a study of early T cells in non-severe SARS-CoV-2 infection. Via MiXCR, TCRdb re-called the 5' RACE reads, giving one row per CDR3 protein. The sample has approximately 80,000 distinct CDR3 sequences; roughly 10% are singletons. The starting material was whole blood, obtained at baseline. The receptors were sampled from an adult who was a healthcare worker with PCR-confirmed SARS-CoV-2 infection or an uninfected control (not recorded which). Each CDR3 is given with its conserved first and last residue. D genes are given only for firm matches. The size entry is marked missing in some rows and otherwise reads once, few, many or a size class.

abundance | j_gene | v_gene | d_gene | CDR3aa | CDR3nt
. | TRBJ2-2 | TRBV19 | . | CASSIRQGLGQNTGELFF | TGTGCCAGTAGTATCCGGCAGGGGTTAGGCCAGAACACCGGGGAGCTGTTTTTT
. | TRBJ2-2 | TRBV29-1 | . | CSVGWQGGGELFF | TGCAGCGTTGGTTGGCAGGGTGGCGGGGAGCTGTTTTTT
few | TRBJ1-1 | TRBV20-1 | . | CSARNQGASTEAFF | TGCAGTGCTAGAAACCAGGGCGCGAGCACTGAAGCTTTCTTT
few | TRBJ2-7 | TRBV15 | . | CATSSWDGLAQYF | TGTGCCACCAGCAGCTGGGACGGACTGGCGCAGTACTTC
. | TRBJ2-6 | TRBV6-2/TRBV6-3 | . | CASSPLGDSGANVLTF | TGTGCCAGCAGCCCCCTCGGGGACTCTGGGGCCAACGTCCTGACTTTC
many | TRBJ1-1 | TRBV7-3 | TRBD1 | CASSRDRGAEAFF | TGTGCCAGCAGTAGGGACAGGGGCGCTGAAGCTTTCTTT
few | TRBJ2-5 | TRBV7-7 | TRBD1 | CASSPWGQKETQYF | TGTGCCAGCAGCCCCTGGGGACAGAAAGAGACCCAGTACTTC
few | TRBJ1-5 | TRBV13 | . | CASTREGRQPQHF | TGTGCCAGCACGAGGGAGGGGAGGCAGCCCCAGCATTTT
few | TRBJ1-1 | TRBV29-1 | TRBD1 | CSVAGTVREAFF | TGCAGCGTTGCCGGGACAGTCAGGGAAGCTTTCTTT
many | TRBJ2-3 | TRBV7-2 | . | CASSLGQAGTDTQYF | TGTGCCAGCAGCTTAGGTCAAGCGGGCACAGATACGCAGTATTTT
many | TRBJ2-1 | TRBV20-1 | TRBD2 | CSASPGLAGISYNEQFF | TGCAGTGCTAGTCCCGGACTAGCGGGGATCTCCTACAATGAGCAGTTCTTC
many | TRBJ2-2 | TRBV28 | . | CASSLSGLGQTTNTGELFF | TGTGCCAGCAGTTTATCGGGTCTGGGGCAGACGACGAACACCGGGGAGCTGTTTTTT
many | TRBJ2-3 | TRBV11-2 | TRBD2 | CASSSSGGSTDTQYF | TGTGCCAGCAGCTCGAGCGGGGGCTCCACAGATACGCAGTATTTT
few | TRBJ2-7 | TRBV7-2 | . | CASSLALAVGQYF | TGTGCCAGCAGCTTAGCGCTCGCGGTTGGGCAGTACTTC
few | TRBJ1-1 | TRBV29-1 | . | CSVEQGANTEAFF | TGCAGCGTTGAGCAAGGGGCGAACACTGAAGCTTTCTTT
many | TRBJ1-5 | TRBV12-3/TRBV12-4 | . | CASTVDSNQPQHF | TGTGCCAGCACCGTAGATAGCAATCAGCCCCAGCATTTT
. | TRBJ1-2 | TRBV6-5 | TRBD1 | CASSYSTGGRGYTF | TGTGCCAGCAGTTACTCGACAGGGGGCAGGGGCTACACCTTC
few | TRBJ2-2 | TRBV7-6 | . | CATSRGQNTGELFF | TGTGCCACCTCGAGGGGACAGAACACCGGGGAGCTGTTTTTT
many | TRBJ1-3 | TRBV4-2 | . | CASSQELDPGNTIYF | TGTGCCAGCAGCCAAGAATTAGACCCTGGAAACACCATATATTTT
many | TRBJ1-2 | TRBV29-1 | . | CSVDPTGSHTFYGYTF | TGCAGCGTTGATCCGACAGGATCGCACACTTTCTATGGCTACACCTTC
. | TRBJ1-4 | TRBV6-5 | . | CASRKAGVSNEKLFF | TGTGCCAGCAGGAAGGCAGGGGTCTCTAATGAAAAACTGTTTTTT
few | TRBJ2-5 | TRBV7-6 | . | CASSLVGLRYQETQYF | TGTGCCAGCAGCTTAGTGGGGCTGAGGTACCAAGAGACCCAGTACTTC
many | TRBJ2-3 | TRBV7-2 | . | CASSLGSGIGTDTQYF | TGTGCCAGCAGCTTAGGGTCGGGGATTGGTACAGATACGCAGTATTTT
few | TRBJ1-2 | TRBV12-3/TRBV12-4 | . | CASSLGTYGYTF | TGTGCCAGCAGTTTAGGAACGTATGGCTACACCTTC
. | TRBJ1-5 | TRBV10-3 | . | CAIGSNQPQHF | TGTGCCATCGGTAGCAATCAGCCCCAGCATTTT
many | TRBJ2-7 | TRBV18 | . | CASSPTGTTYEQYF | TGTGCCAGCTCACCAACCGGGACAACCTACGAGCAGTACTTC
. | TRBJ1-2 | TRBV6-1 | . | CASTPTDYYGYTF | TGTGCCAGCACACCGACGGATTACTATGGCTACACCTTC
. | TRBJ2-5 | TRBV7-2 | . | CASSRSAGLETQYF | TGTGCCAGCAGCCGCTCGGCAGGGCTGGAGACCCAGTACTTC
many | TRBJ2-3 | TRBV7-2 | . | CASSRVWGAGDTQYF | TGTGCCAGCAGCCGGGTATGGGGGGCCGGAGATACGCAGTATTTT